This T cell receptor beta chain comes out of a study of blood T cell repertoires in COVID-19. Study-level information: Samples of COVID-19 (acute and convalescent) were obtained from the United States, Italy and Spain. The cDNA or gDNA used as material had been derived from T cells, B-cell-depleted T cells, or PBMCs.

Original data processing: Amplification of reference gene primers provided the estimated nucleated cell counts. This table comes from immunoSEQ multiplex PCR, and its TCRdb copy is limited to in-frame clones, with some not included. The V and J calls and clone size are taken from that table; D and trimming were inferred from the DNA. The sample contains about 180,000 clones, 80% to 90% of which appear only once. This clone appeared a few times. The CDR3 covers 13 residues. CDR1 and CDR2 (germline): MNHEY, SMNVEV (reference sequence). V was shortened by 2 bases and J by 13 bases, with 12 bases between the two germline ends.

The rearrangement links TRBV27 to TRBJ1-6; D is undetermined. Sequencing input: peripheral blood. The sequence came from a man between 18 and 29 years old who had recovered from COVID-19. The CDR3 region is CASSLGQVSPLHF. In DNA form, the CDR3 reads TGTGCCAGCAGTTTAGGGCAGGTCTCTCCCCTCCACTTT.